One and the same sample provided the 11 T cell receptor beta chains below, sequenced in a study of blood T cell repertoires in COVID-19. Clones were sequenced by immunoSEQ multiplex PCR, and TCRdb holds only the in-frame ones, with some missing. This sample has about 150,000 clones; roughly 84% occur once, and the top ten carry 9.8%. The sequencing input was peripheral blood. These receptors came from a woman in her 50s with acute or convalescent COVID-19.

CDR3 amino acids: CASSLGGLRTDTQYF. The CDR3 DNA reads as TGTGCCAGCAGCCTCGGGGGACTCCGCACAGATACGCAGTATTTT. The chain combines TRBV7-9 with TRBJ2-3; D might be TRBD2 (6 bases). CDR3 size: 15 residues. Germline V gene sequence: CDR1 SEHNR, CDR2 FQNEAQ (reference sequence). Trimming removed 5 bases from V and 1 base from J, with 13 bases in between.

This clone was counted ten times or more. The chain combines TRBV7-2 with TRBJ1-1; no clear D. This CDR3 region has 13 residues. Germline CDR1 and CDR2: SGHTA and FQGNSA. V was trimmed by 1 base and J by 11 bases, leaving 14 bases between them. The CDR3 DNA reads TGTGCCAGCAGCTTAGATGGCACTGGGAGGGCTTTCTTT. It yields the protein CASSLDGTGRAFF.

This clone has just a few counts. V is TRBV6-2 or TRBV6-3 and J is TRBJ2-1; 12 bases map to TRBD1. The germline V gene has CDR1 MNHEY and CDR2 SVGEGT. This CDR3 has 16 residues. Germline trimming cut 4 bases from V and 9 bases from J; bases unmatched to any gene: 10. As DNA, the CDR3 is TGTGCCAGCAGTTCCCGGGACAGGGGGCGAATCGGTGAGCAGTTCTTC. This encodes CASSSRDRGRIGEQFF.

This clone occurred a few times. At one boundary the junction diverges from the germline segment, which might be a read error. The rearrangement joins TRBV15 to TRBJ2-3; 9 bases line up with TRBD1. There are 16 residues in the CDR3. Germline V gene sequence: CDR1 LNHNV, CDR2 YYDKDF (reference sequence). The CDR3 DNA is TGTGCCACCAGCGGAGAAGGACAGGGGCCCACAGATACGCAGTATTTT. Translating gives CATSGEGQGPTDTQYF.

The chain has TRBV5-6 and TRBJ1-6, with D unresolved. The germline V and J ends were trimmed by 0 bases and 6 bases, with 7 bases remaining between them. Germline V gene data show CDR1 as SGHDT and CDR2 as YYEEEE. The CDR3 is 14 residues long. In DNA, the CDR3 is TGTGCCAGCAGCTTGGGGCAGGTTAATTCACCCCTCCACTTT. Residues: CASSLGQVNSPLHF.

The rearrangement uses TRBV10-3 and TRBJ1-2; 7 nucleotides align to TRBD1. Germline lookup yields CDR1 ENHRY and CDR2 SYGVKD. The V segment lost 2 bases and the J segment 2 bases; nucleotides outside the gene matches: 5. The CDR3 totals 15 residues. This chain's CDR3 is CAISETGTANYGYTF. In DNA, the CDR3 is TGTGCCATCAGTGAGACCGGGACAGCGAACTATGGCTACACCTTC.

This clone appeared a few times. The chain is built from TRBV5-1 and TRBJ2-5, with a possible D match to TRBD2 (6 bases). Germline lookup yields CDR1 SGHRS and CDR2 YFSETQ. The CDR3 runs 14 residues. Trimming cost V 1 base and J 3 bases, with 10 bases left between them. The CDR3 nucleotides read TGCGCCAGCAGCTTGACTAGCTTGGAAGAGACCCAGTACTTC. It yields the protein CASSLTSLEETQYF.

This sequence joins TRBV3-1 (or the pseudogene TRBV3-2) and TRBJ2-3, with unresolved D. Looked up from germline, CDR1 is LGHDT and CDR2 is YNNKEL (reference sequence). The germline V and J ends were trimmed by 4 bases and 0 bases, with 17 bases remaining between them. CDR3 length: 17 residues. The CDR3 DNA sequence: TGTGCCAGCAGCCCCTCCTCGTCGTGGGCTAGCACAGATACGCAGTATTTT. Translated, it gives CASSPSSSWASTDTQYF.

The rearrangement uses TRBV25-1 and TRBJ1-1; a weak D match, TRBD1 (6 bases). The germline V and J ends were trimmed by 6 bases and 4 bases, with 12 bases remaining between them. The CDR3 consists of 13 residues. Germline V lookup: CDR1 MGHDK, CDR2 SYGVNS. The CDR3 protein is CASSRGWGTEAFF. The CDR3 DNA reads as TGTGCCAGCAGCAGGGGCTGGGGCACTGAAGCTTTCTTT.

This chain joins TRBV10-2 and TRBJ1-3, with 8 positions matching TRBD1. Germline CDR1 is WSHSY and CDR2 is SAAADI. V lost 2 bases, J lost 2 bases, and 5 bases stayed unmatched. The CDR3 covers 16 residues. This CDR3 is CASSEGRGLAGNTIYF. In nucleotides, the CDR3 is TGCGCCAGCAGTGAGGGCAGGGGGCTTGCTGGAAACACCATATATTTT.

The chain carries TRBV5-8 and TRBJ1-3; D may be TRBD1 (6 bases). Germline V CDR1 and CDR2: SGHTS, YDEGEE. The CDR3 extends over 15 amino acids. V lost 3 bases and J lost 0, with 10 bases in between. In DNA form, the CDR3 reads TGTGCCAGCAGCTCAGGGGTTAGCTCTGGAAACACCATATATTTT. Amino acids: CASSSGVSSGNTIYF.